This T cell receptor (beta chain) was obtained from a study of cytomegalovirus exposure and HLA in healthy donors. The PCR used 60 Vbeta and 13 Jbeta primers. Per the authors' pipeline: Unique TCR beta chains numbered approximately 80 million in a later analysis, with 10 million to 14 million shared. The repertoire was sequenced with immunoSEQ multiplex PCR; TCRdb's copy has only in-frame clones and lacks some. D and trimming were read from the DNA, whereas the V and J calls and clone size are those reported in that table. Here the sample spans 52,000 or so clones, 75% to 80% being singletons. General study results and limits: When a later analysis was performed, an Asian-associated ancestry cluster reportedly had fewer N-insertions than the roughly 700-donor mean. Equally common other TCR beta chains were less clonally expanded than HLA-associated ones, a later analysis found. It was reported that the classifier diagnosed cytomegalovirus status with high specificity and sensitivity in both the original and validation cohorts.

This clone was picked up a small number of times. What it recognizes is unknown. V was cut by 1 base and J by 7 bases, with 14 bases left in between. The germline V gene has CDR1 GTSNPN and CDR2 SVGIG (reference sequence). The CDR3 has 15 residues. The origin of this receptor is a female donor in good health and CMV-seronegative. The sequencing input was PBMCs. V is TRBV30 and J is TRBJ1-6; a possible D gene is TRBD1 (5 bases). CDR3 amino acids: CAWSDLGTGNSPLHF. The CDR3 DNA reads TGTGCCTGGAGTGATTTAGGGACTGGGAATTCACCCCTCCACTTT.